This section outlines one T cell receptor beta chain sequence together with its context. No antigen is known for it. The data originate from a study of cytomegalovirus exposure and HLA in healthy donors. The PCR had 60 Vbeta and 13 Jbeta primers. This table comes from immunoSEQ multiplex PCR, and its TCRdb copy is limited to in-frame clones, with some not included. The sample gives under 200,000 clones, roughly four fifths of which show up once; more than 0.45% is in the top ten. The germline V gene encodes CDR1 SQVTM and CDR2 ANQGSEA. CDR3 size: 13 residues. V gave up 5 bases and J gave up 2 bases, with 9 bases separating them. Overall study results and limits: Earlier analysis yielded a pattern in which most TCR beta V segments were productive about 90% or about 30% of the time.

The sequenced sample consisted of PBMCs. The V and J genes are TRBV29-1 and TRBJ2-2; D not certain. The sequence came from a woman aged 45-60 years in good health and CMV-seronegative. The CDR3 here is CSVYARNTGELFF. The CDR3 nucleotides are TGCAGCGTTTATGCCAGAAACACCGGGGAGCTGTTTTTT.